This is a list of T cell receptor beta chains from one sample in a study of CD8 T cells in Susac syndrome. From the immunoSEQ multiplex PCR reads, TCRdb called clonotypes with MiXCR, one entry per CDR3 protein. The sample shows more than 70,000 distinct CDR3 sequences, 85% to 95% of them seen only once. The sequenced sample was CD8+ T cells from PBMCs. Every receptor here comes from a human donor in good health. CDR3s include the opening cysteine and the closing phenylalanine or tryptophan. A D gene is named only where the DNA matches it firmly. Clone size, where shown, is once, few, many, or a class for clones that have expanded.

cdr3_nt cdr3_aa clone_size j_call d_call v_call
TGTGCCAGCAGCCAGGGGAAGGGAGATACGCAGTATTTT CASSQGKGDTQYF - TRBJ2-3 - TRBV7-2
TGTGCCAGCCCCGGCACAGGTACTGGAAACACCATATATTTT CASPGTGTGNTIYF - TRBJ1-3 - TRBV2
TGTGCCAGCAGCCTGGTTGGCGGATCACCCCTCCACTTT CASSLVGGSPLHF - TRBJ1-6 - TRBV14
TGTGCCAGCAGTTTCCTAGGGACAGAGAGCTCCTATAATTCACCCCTCCACTTT CASSFLGTESSYNSPLHF once TRBJ1-6 TRBD1 TRBV28
TGTGCCAGCTCACCGGGTGGGGGCCCAGATACGCAGTATTTT CASSPGGGPDTQYF - TRBJ2-3 - TRBV18
TGCAGTGCTAGATCATTGCGACAGAGACTCCAAGAGACCCAGTACTTC CSARSLRQRLQETQYF - TRBJ2-5 - TRBV20-1
TGCGCCAGCAGCCAACCGGCAGTGGGAAATGAAAAACTGTTTTTT CASSQPAVGNEKLFF - TRBJ1-4 - TRBV4-1
TGTGCCAGCAGTTTAGGACAGGGTGTAGAGACCCAGTACTTC CASSLGQGVETQYF - TRBJ2-5 TRBD1 TRBV12-3/TRBV12-4
TGTGCCAGCAGTCAAAGCGGGGGTCCGTGGGATCCCCAGCATTTT CASSQSGGPWDPQHF - TRBJ1-5 - TRBV5-8
TGTGCCAGCAGCTTAGGGCGGGGGACCACTGAAGCTTTCTTT CASSLGRGTTEAFF - TRBJ1-1 - TRBV13
TGTGCCAGCAGTGAAGGCCCCGGGACAGGGTACGAGCAGTACTTC CASSEGPGTGYEQYF - TRBJ2-7 TRBD1 TRBV2
TGCAGCGTTCTGGGCAGCTATGGCTACACCTTC CSVLGSYGYTF - TRBJ1-2 - TRBV29-1
TGCAGCGTGCAGGGGGCGAGTTTTCACACTGAAGCTTTCTTT CSVQGASFHTEAFF once TRBJ1-1 TRBD1 TRBV29-1
TGTGCTAGTGGACCCGGGCCCTCCCTGGAGACCCAGTACTTC CASGPGPSLETQYF - TRBJ2-5 - TRBV12-5
TGCAGTGCTAGAGATTTACAGGGACCCCTCTACGAGCAGTACTTC CSARDLQGPLYEQYF - TRBJ2-7 - TRBV20-1
TGTGCCAGCAGCCCGGGGGCTCCCTCCTACGAGCAGTACTTC CASSPGAPSYEQYF - TRBJ2-7 - TRBV3-1
TGTGCCAGCAGCTTTCCGGATCCCCCCTACGAGCAGTACTTC CASSFPDPPYEQYF - TRBJ2-7 - TRBV7-6
TGTGCCAGCAGCGTAGAGGGACTAGCGGGGGGGGAAGATACGCAGTATTTT CASSVEGLAGGEDTQYF - TRBJ2-3 TRBD2 TRBV9
TGTGCCAGCATCGGGATAGGTTCCGGGGAGCTGTTTTTT CASIGIGSGELFF - TRBJ2-2 - TRBV2
TGCAGTGCCCCCTATTTTATGGGGGTATACAATGAGCAGTTCTTC CSAPYFMGVYNEQFF - TRBJ2-1 - TRBV20-1
TGTGCCAGCAGACACGGCTTGGGTTCGGAAAAACTGTTTTTT CASRHGLGSEKLFF - TRBJ1-4 - TRBV6-6
TGCAGCGTTAGACAGGGGTACGCCGGGGAGCTGTTTTTT CSVRQGYAGELFF - TRBJ2-2 TRBD1 TRBV29-1